This T cell receptor (beta chain) was captured in a study of PD-1 blockade in classical Hodgkin lymphoma. Study-level points and caveats: Among the patients, those starting nivolumab under 1 year after ASCT were excluded. Lower baseline TCR diversity was reported for newly diagnosed patients than for healthy donors. CD8+ TCR diversity did not rise significantly by C4D1, unlike CD4+.

V lost 4 bases to trimming and J lost 6 bases, with 17 bases between them. Germline V gene data show CDR1 as SGDLS and CDR2 as YYNGEE. The CDR3 runs 15 residues. Repertoires were generated with immunoSEQ multiplex PCR, while TCRdb's copy carries only in-frame clones and drops some. Of about 20,000 clones in the sample, more than 60% were seen once. This clone has only a few counts. Its antigen is as yet unknown. Relapse was seen in all patients after autologous stem cell transplantation, and brentuximab vedotin exposure was variable. The clonotype was recovered from a human donor with classical Hodgkin lymphoma. The sample in question was peripheral blood mononuclear cells (PBMCs), obtained before the second cycle of nivolumab. The genes are TRBV9 and TRBJ1-5, with D possibly TRBD1 on 6 matching bases. CDR3 sequence (DNA): TGTGCCAGCAGCCGGGAGGGGGGCCGCATTCAGCCCCAGCATTTT. Translated: CASSREGGRIQPQHF.